This paragraph reports one T cell receptor beta chain. No antigen is known for it. These data belong to a study of CD8+ T cells in alopecia areata. Across the whole study: The drug, tofacitinib, lasted 6 to 18 months, followed by 6 months off drug. Study conclusions and caveats: Numerous clones, expanded in lesions, remained in scalp and blood during tofacitinib.

Germline assignment: CDR1 SGHDT and CDR2 YYEEEE. The CDR3 sequence is 15 residues long. V was cut by 2 bases and J by 2 bases, with 10 bases left in between. Extraction and reverse transcription of RNA yielded cDNA as the sequencing template. Profiled with immunoSEQ multiplex PCR; TCRdb holds only in-frame clones, not every one. The table has roughly 250,000 clones, 60% seen once; the top ten hold 0.75% to 0.95%. Treatment indicated: oral pan-JAK inhibitor, 5-10 mg twice daily. As part of sample collection, lesional scalp punch biopsies and peripheral blood were taken from alopecia areata patients. The chain combines TRBV5-6 with TRBJ2-2; D is possibly TRBD2 (6 bases). The source material was CD4+ T cells sorted from blood, sampled between weeks 51 and 54, from a patient treated with tofacitinib. The TCR sequence derives from a human donor with alopecia areata. The CDR3 loop is CASSFGGVNTGELFF. The CDR3 bases are TGTGCCAGCAGCTTTGGAGGGGTCAACACCGGGGAGCTGTTTTTT.